This is a list of T cell receptor beta chains from one sample in a study of blood T cell repertoires in COVID-19. Profiling relied on immunoSEQ multiplex PCR, and the TCRdb table lists in-frame clones only, not all of them. The repertoire has about 140,000 clones, approximately 79% of them found once; the top ten carry roughly 3.5%. The sequencing sample was made of peripheral blood. Receptors originate from a man aged 60 to 69 with acute or convalescent COVID-19. The CDR3 runs from the conserved cysteine through the conserved F or W. Each record gives: CDR3 protein, V gene, D gene, clone size. The D gene is left open where the match is weak. Expanded clones are given a class, and other clones once, few, many or no size at all.

CDR3 protein: CASSPIRGTYEQYF; V gene: TRBV28; D gene: NA; clone size: NA
CDR3 protein: CASSLGQGGSTGELFF; V gene: TRBV7-9; D gene: TRBD1; clone size: NA
CDR3 protein: CASSVGAGTEAFF; V gene: TRBV9; D gene: NA; clone size: NA
CDR3 protein: CASSDPRGSSYNEQFF; V gene: TRBV9; D gene: NA; clone size: NA
CDR3 protein: CASSARETQYF; V gene: TRBV19; D gene: NA; clone size: NA
CDR3 protein: CASQGAQGRQPQHF; V gene: TRBV19; D gene: TRBD1; clone size: NA
CDR3 protein: CASSGGNSYEQYF; V gene: TRBV6-5; D gene: TRBD2; clone size: NA
CDR3 protein: CASSLTGDQPQHF; V gene: TRBV7-9; D gene: TRBD1; clone size: few
CDR3 protein: CASSVTGIMLSYNEQFF; V gene: TRBV28; D gene: NA; clone size: NA
CDR3 protein: CASSFFGLQGANEQFF; V gene: TRBV28; D gene: TRBD1; clone size: NA
CDR3 protein: CASSGRGTAEGRETQYF; V gene: TRBV11-3; D gene: NA; clone size: NA
CDR3 protein: CSVEEAAQYF; V gene: TRBV29-1; D gene: NA; clone size: NA
CDR3 protein: CASSAGPAASPLHF; V gene: TRBV7-3; D gene: NA; clone size: NA
CDR3 protein: CASSLQGSYEQYF; V gene: TRBV5-6; D gene: NA; clone size: NA
CDR3 protein: CASSFKGRGTEAFF; V gene: TRBV7-9; D gene: NA; clone size: NA
CDR3 protein: CASSLEAGVYETQYF; V gene: TRBV7-2; D gene: TRBD2; clone size: NA
CDR3 protein: CASRPIAGVGNEQFF; V gene: TRBV5-1; D gene: TRBD2; clone size: once
CDR3 protein: CASSATGGLEEGYTF; V gene: TRBV9; D gene: TRBD1; clone size: NA
CDR3 protein: CASSAGDTQYF; V gene: TRBV9; D gene: NA; clone size: NA
CDR3 protein: CASNVGGSEQFF; V gene: TRBV6-5; D gene: TRBD2; clone size: once
CDR3 protein: CASSIDGTGDQPQHF; V gene: TRBV19; D gene: TRBD1; clone size: NA
CDR3 protein: CASSPGQGAYEQYF; V gene: TRBV5-1; D gene: TRBD1; clone size: NA
CDR3 protein: CASSPRTGYVAEAFF; V gene: TRBV11-2; D gene: TRBD1; clone size: NA
CDR3 protein: CASNLQTGLGTEAFF; V gene: TRBV28; D gene: TRBD1; clone size: NA
CDR3 protein: CATSRGAGSGTEAFF; V gene: TRBV15; D gene: NA; clone size: NA
CDR3 protein: CASSSQGREDTQYF; V gene: TRBV18; D gene: NA; clone size: NA
CDR3 protein: CASRPGSNLGQPQHF; V gene: TRBV6-5; D gene: NA; clone size: NA